Shown below are 23 T cell receptor beta chains from a single sample sequenced in a study of T-cell memory formation after mild COVID-19. A single record per CDR3 protein comes from TCRdb applying MiXCR to the 5' RACE reads. Among a few hundred thousand distinct CDR3 sequences, 16% were seen once, and the ten largest hold approximately 23%. Sequencing was carried out using PBMCs or a T cell subset sorted from them (not recorded which). The receptors originated from a man between 18 and 35 years old who had mild COVID-19 (a few samples of this study predate the infection). Cell type and time point are not known.

The chain joins TRBV9 to TRBJ2-3; 8 bases line up with TRBD2. Germline V lookup: CDR1 SGDLS, CDR2 YYNGEE. V lost 3 bases and J lost 4; bases outside the gene matches: 10. This CDR3 contains 16 residues. The CDR3 spells CASSEHGGESADTQYF. CDR3 nucleotides: TGTGCCAGCAGCGAGCACGGGGGGGAAAGTGCAGATACGCAGTATTTT.

This clonotype was detected only a few times. The chain links TRBV5-5 to TRBJ2-7; maybe TRBD1 (6 bases). Germline values: CDR1 SGHKS, CDR2 YYEKEE (reference sequence). The CDR3 length is 13 residues. V was shortened by 2 bases and J by 3 bases, with 9 bases between the two germline ends. The CDR3 protein is CASSLTGIYEQYV. The CDR3 DNA reads as TGTGCCAGCAGCTTAACAGGGATCTACGAGCAGTACGTC.

This clonotype appeared many times. This chain uses TRBV5-1 with TRBJ2-5, with 11 bases matching TRBD2. V dropped 5 bases and J dropped 6; count of bases not matched to a gene: 6. Per the germline V gene, CDR1 is SGHRS and CDR2 is YFSETQ. The CDR3 extends over 14 amino acids. CDR3 nucleotides: TGCGCCAGCAGGACCGGACTAGCGGGCCAGACCCAGTACTTC. Residues: CASRTGLAGQTQYF.

This clonotype was recorded a few times. The chain couples TRBV7-6 to TRBJ1-1; maybe TRBD1 (6 bases). V was pared by 4 bases and J by 5 bases, with 11 bases between. CDR1 is SGHVS and CDR2 is FNYEAQ in the germline V gene. The CDR3 has 13 residues. The CDR3 region is CASSSTTGTEAFF. CDR3 DNA: TGTGCCAGCAGCTCCACCACAGGGACTGAAGCTTTCTTT.

This clonotype was counted at least ten times. The rearrangement joins TRBV4-3 to TRBJ2-7; 9 positions match TRBD1. The germline gives CDR1 LGHNA, CDR2 YSLEER. V lost 4 bases, J lost 3 bases, and 4 bases stayed unmatched. The length of the CDR3 is 14 residues. CDR3 DNA sequence: TGCGCCAGCAGCCCCGGGACAGGGAGCTACGAGCAGTACTTC. Its protein product is CASSPGTGSYEQYF.

Only a few counts were recorded for this clonotype. The CDR3 sequence: CASSLARGDIQYF. The CDR3 nucleotides read TGTGCCAGCAGTTTAGCCAGGGGGGACATTCAGTACTTC. The chain carries TRBV12-3 or TRBV12-4 and TRBJ2-4; D is perhaps TRBD1 (7 bases). V gave up 0 bases and J gave up 8 bases, with 8 bases separating them. The CDR3 spans 13 residues.

The gene calls are TRBV20-1 and TRBJ2-7; 8 bases are a match to TRBD1. V gave up 4 bases and J gave up 0 bases; unmatched junction bases: 17. Germline V lookup: CDR1 DFQATT, CDR2 SNEGSKA (reference sequence). This CDR3 contains 18 residues. CDR3 nucleotides: TGCAGTGCTATCTATTTTGCCGGGACAGGCGATAGCTCCTACGAGCAGTACTTC. It codes for CSAIYFAGTGDSSYEQYF.

This clonotype was observed a few times. The genes are TRBV4-3 and TRBJ2-5; D is ambiguous. The CDR3 is 16 residues long. The V gene's germline CDR1 is LGHNA and CDR2 YSLEER. V dropped 0 bases and J dropped 0 bases, with 11 bases sitting between them. The CDR3 sequence: CASSQDYVSYQETQYF. CDR3 sequence (DNA): TGCGCCAGCAGCCAAGATTATGTTTCGTACCAAGAGACCCAGTACTTC.

The chain couples TRBV7-2 to TRBJ1-1; D is unclear. Germline CDR1 reads SGHTA; CDR2 reads FQGNSA. V was trimmed by 6 bases and J by 6 bases, leaving 14 bases between them. The CDR3 loop spans 13 amino acids. CDR3 region: CASRKDRTAEAFF. The CDR3, as DNA: TGTGCCAGCAGAAAGGACCGAACAGCTGAAGCTTTCTTT.

In this sample, this clonotype turned up a few times. The V call is TRBV6-1, the J call TRBJ1-2, with 7 bases aligning to TRBD1. J lost 7 bases, V lost 2 bases, and 4 bases had no gene match. CDR3 size: 13 residues. The germline V gene encodes CDR1 MNHNS and CDR2 SASEGT. CDR3 sequence: CASSESGGSGYTF. The CDR3 nucleotides are TGTGCCAGCAGTGAATCAGGGGGAAGTGGCTACACCTTC.

This clonotype was seen more than once but under ten times. The chain uses TRBV7-8 and TRBJ1-4; D is ambiguous. V lost 0 bases, J lost 3 bases, and 8 bases lay in between. CDR1 SGHVS and CDR2 FQNEAQ come from the germline V gene. This CDR3 region has 15 residues. CDR3 sequence (DNA): TGTGCCAGCAGCTTAGCGACGGGTGCTAATGAAAAACTGTTTTTT. Amino acids: CASSLATGANEKLFF.

The chain links TRBV20-1 to TRBJ1-1; 7 nucleotides line up with TRBD1. Germline assignment: CDR1 DFQATT and CDR2 SNEGSKA (reference sequence). This CDR3 region has 14 residues. With 6 bases clipped from V and 1 base from J, the junction kept 8 bases outside the gene matches. CDR3 DNA: TGCAGTGCAAACAGGGGATCGAGGAACACTGAAGCTTTCTTT. Amino acids: CSANRGSRNTEAFF.

The chain couples TRBV7-9 to TRBJ2-2, with D tentatively TRBD1 or TRBD2 (6 bases each). This CDR3 is built from 13 residues. CDR1 is SEHNR and CDR2 is FQNEAQ in the germline V gene (reference sequence). The germline V and J ends were trimmed by 5 bases and 6 bases, with 10 bases remaining between them. In DNA, the CDR3 is TGTGCCAGCAGCGAGGAGGGGGCCGGGGAGCTGTTTTTT. Its protein product is CASSEEGAGELFF.

The rearrangement uses TRBV5-4 and TRBJ2-5; D is perhaps TRBD1 (6 bases). Trimming cost V 1 base and J 4 bases, with 23 bases left between them. Germline CDR1 and CDR2: SGHNT and YYREEE (reference sequence). CDR3 length: 18 amino acids. CDR3 DNA: TGTGCCAGCAGCTTGATCGGTCGCGGGCCAGGGGTTGGAGAGACCCAGTACTTC. The encoded protein is CASSLIGRGPGVGETQYF.

Only a few counts were recorded for this clonotype. This rearrangement joins TRBV2 to TRBJ2-5; no clear D gene. The CDR3 extends over 12 amino acids. V was pared by 3 bases and J by 3 bases, with 5 bases between. Germline V gene data show CDR1 as SNHLY and CDR2 as FYNNEI. CDR3 sequence (DNA): TGTGCCAGCAGTGAGAGTAAAGAGACCCAGTACTTC. This gives the protein CASSESKETQYF.

This clonotype was counted only a few times. This chain links TRBV6-5 with TRBJ1-6; D is unresolved. The CDR3 is 15 residues long. CDR1 MNHEY and CDR2 SVGAGI come from the germline V gene. V was pared by 0 bases and J by 8 bases, with 11 bases between. This chain's CDR3 is CASSYSRWADSPLHF. The CDR3 DNA is TGTGCCAGCAGTTACTCGAGATGGGCAGATTCACCCCTCCACTTT.

This clonotype was detected ten times or more. The rearrangement uses TRBV5-1 and TRBJ2-4; the D gene is possibly TRBD2 (6 bases). The germline CDR1 and CDR2 sequences are SGHRS and YFSETQ. V lost 0 bases and J 6 bases, leaving 19 bases between the germline ends. This CDR3 contains 17 residues. CDR3 DNA: TGCGCCAGCAGCTTGGCCGCGGGACCGGGCACGGGAAACATTCAGTACTTC. Its translation is CASSLAAGPGTGNIQYF.

This clonotype was recorded many times. CDR3 sequence reads: CASSLLLPGVEQFF. In nucleotides, the CDR3 is TGTGCCAGCAGTTTATTACTCCCGGGGGTCGAGCAGTTCTTC. V and J are TRBV27 and TRBJ2-1, with D perhaps matching TRBD2 (6 bases). Trimming removed 1 base from V and 10 bases from J, with 14 bases in between. The germline gives CDR1 MNHEY, CDR2 SMNVEV (reference sequence). This CDR3 comprises 14 residues.

Only a few counts were recorded for this clonotype. The rearrangement uses TRBV5-8 and TRBJ1-1, with a weak D call TRBD1 (5 bases). V was pared by 4 bases and J by 1 base, with 11 bases between. The CDR3 length is 14 residues. Germline lookup yields CDR1 SGHTS and CDR2 YDEGEE. The CDR3 spells CASSPGYSNTEAFF. Written as DNA, the CDR3 is TGTGCCAGCAGCCCAGGGTACTCGAACACTGAAGCTTTCTTT.

This clonotype appeared a few times. This chain joins TRBV6-5 and TRBJ2-3; weak D call: TRBD2 (7 bases). Germline lookup yields CDR1 MNHEY and CDR2 SVGAGI. V lost 0 bases, J lost 2 bases, and 15 bases lay in between. The CDR3 runs 17 residues. The CDR3 nucleotides are TGTGCCAGCAGTTACTCGGTAGGGGGGGAGCTCACAGATACGCAGTATTTT. It yields the protein CASSYSVGGELTDTQYF.

The sample holds a few counts of this clonotype. The V gene is TRBV29-1, the J gene TRBJ1-1, with D possibly matching TRBD1 (5 bases). V lost 7 bases to trimming and J lost 5 bases, with 11 bases between them. CDR1 and CDR2 from the germline V gene are SQVTM and ANQGSEA. The CDR3 consists of 11 residues. As DNA, the CDR3 is TGCAGCGGGGGAGGGGAAACTGAAGCTTTCTTT. It yields the protein CSGGGETEAFF. Supplemented by reference TRBV29-1 and TRBJ1-1, the full variable domain reads SAVISQKPSRDICQRGTSLTIQCQVDSQVTMMFWYRQQPGQSLTLIATANQGSEATYESGFVIDKFPISRPNLTFSTLTVSNMSPEDSSIYLCSGGGETEAFFGQGTRLTVV.

This clonotype was counted many times. V usage is TRBV20-1 and J usage is TRBJ1-2; TRBD1 matches at 7 bases. The length of the CDR3 is 11 residues. Germline values: CDR1 DFQATT, CDR2 SNEGSKA (reference sequence). The CDR3 coding sequence is TGCGTCCTTTGGGAGGGGGCTAGCTACACCTTC. It yields the protein CVLWEGASYTF.

The chain recombines TRBV20-1 with TRBJ1-5, with 10 bases identical to TRBD1. V was pared by 6 bases and J by 2 bases, with 10 bases of the junction left unmatched. The germline V gene encodes CDR1 DFQATT and CDR2 SNEGSKA (reference sequence). This CDR3 region has 16 residues. Here the CDR3 reads CSAGGTGDTRNQPQHF. For the CDR3, the DNA is TGCAGTGCCGGAGGGACAGGGGATACCCGCAATCAGCCCCAGCATTTT.